This T cell receptor beta chain was captured by sequencing in a study of OX40 agonist ivuxolimab in advanced cancers. As for the study in general: From 23 to 79 years was the age range, with a mean of about 54 years, and roughly 83% were male.

Note on this clone: Its specificity is unknown.

Overall study results and limits: Averaged across samples, CD8+ T cells carried more expanded clones than CD4+ did. Doses of 0.1 to 3.0 mg/kg were accompanied by clonal expansion of CD4+ and CD8+ blood T cells by week 6.

Profiled with immunoSEQ multiplex PCR; TCRdb holds only in-frame clones, not every one. The table records around 74,000 clones, roughly 90% of them present only once. The CDR3 has 13 amino acids. The V gene lost 9 bases and the J gene lost 2 bases, with 11 bases spanning the gap. The germline CDR1 and CDR2 sequences are MNHNS and SASEGT. The starting material was CD4+ or CD8+ T cells sorted from blood, obtained in a trial of the OX40 agonist ivuxolimab. This clonotype was obtained from an adult with an advanced solid tumor such as melanoma, head and neck, liver or kidney cancer. The J gene is TRBJ1-3, the V gene TRBV6-1; the D gene is possibly TRBD1 (5 bases). The CDR3: CASRGDAGNTIYF. Written as DNA, the CDR3 is TGTGCCAGTCGGGGGGATGCTGGAAACACCATATATTTT.